What follows are 24 T cell receptor beta chains derived from one specimen sequenced in a study of blood T cell repertoires in COVID-19. Produced via immunoSEQ multiplex PCR; TCRdb's table is partial and in-frame only. This table has about 69,000 clones, just under 80% appearing once. Sequenced sample: peripheral blood. The receptors come from a human donor in a cohort sampled during active COVID-19.

The chain carries TRBV11-2 and TRBJ2-7; 10 nucleotides agree with TRBD1. The J segment lost 5 bases and the V segment lost 8 bases, leaving 12 bases of the junction unmatched. CDR1 and CDR2 (germline): SGHAT, FQNNGV. The CDR3 sequence is 15 residues long. The CDR3 DNA reads as TGTGCCAGCTCAACCCGGGACAGGGGCTTCCACGAGCAGTACTTC. This encodes CASSTRDRGFHEQYF.

The rearrangement links TRBV4-1 to TRBJ2-7; no reliable D call. Germline V gene data show CDR1 as MGHRA and CDR2 as YSYEKL. The V gene lost 1 base and the J gene lost 0 bases, with 13 bases spanning the gap. The CDR3 spans 16 residues. The CDR3 sequence: CASSQVPGLSSYEQYF. The CDR3 nucleotides are TGCGCCAGCAGCCAAGTTCCAGGCCTTAGCTCCTACGAGCAGTACTTC.

The rearrangement uses TRBV9 and TRBJ2-1; unclear D gene. This CDR3 contains 15 residues. Germline CDR1 is SGDLS and CDR2 is YYNGEE. Deletions cut 0 bases from V and 0 bases from J, with 7 bases between. CDR3 region: CASSVAGISYNEQFF. The CDR3 nucleotides read TGTGCCAGCAGCGTAGCGGGTATCTCCTACAATGAGCAGTTCTTC.

This clone was counted a single time. The chain employs TRBV12-3 or TRBV12-4 and TRBJ1-3; no definite D call. The CDR3 sequence is 11 residues long. V lost 2 bases and J lost 7, with 3 bases in between. CDR3 coding DNA: TGTGCCAGCAGTTTACAGAACACCATATATTTT. As protein: CASSLQNTIYF.

This clone appeared a few times. The chain is built from TRBV2 and TRBJ1-2; no reliable D call. V lost 2 bases, J lost 6 bases, and 13 bases lay in between. Germline V lookup: CDR1 SNHLY, CDR2 FYNNEI. CDR3 length: 14 residues. The CDR3 here is CASSELSGKDGYTF. For the CDR3, the DNA is TGTGCCAGCAGTGAATTGTCGGGGAAGGATGGCTACACCTTC.

The chain has TRBV3-1 (or the pseudogene TRBV3-2) and TRBJ2-1, with D possibly matching TRBD2 (5 bases). The CDR3 has 14 amino acids. Germline V gene sequence: CDR1 LGHDT, CDR2 YNNKEL (reference sequence). Deletions cut 1 base from V and 4 bases from J, with 8 bases between. For the CDR3, the DNA is TGTGCCAGCAGCCAAGTATCGGGGTACAATGAGCAGTTCTTC. It codes for CASSQVSGYNEQFF.

This clone was seen more than once but under ten times. An end of the junction differs from the germline gene, which may be a read error. The CDR3 region has the DNA TGTGCCAGCTCTAGGACCGCGTTGGCAACTAGTGAAAAACTGTTTTTT. This encodes CASSRTALATSEKLFF. The chain links TRBV18 to TRBJ1-4; D not resolved. CDR3 length: 16 amino acids. Germline assignment: CDR1 KGHSH and CDR2 LQKENI.

V usage is TRBV5-4 and J usage is TRBJ1-4; 8 bases map to TRBD1. The CDR3 contains 15 residues. V shed 4 bases, J shed 1 base, and the junction held 3 bases outside the gene matches. In germline, CDR1 is SGHNT, CDR2 YYREEE (reference sequence). CDR3 residues: CASSLDRGTNEKLFF. The CDR3 region has the DNA TGTGCCAGCAGCCTCGACAGGGGAACTAATGAAAAACTGTTTTTT.

This chain joins TRBV2 and TRBJ2-3; 11 nucleotides match TRBD2. This CDR3 region has 15 residues. In germline, CDR1 is SNHLY, CDR2 FYNNEI. V lost 2 bases, J lost 6 bases, and 4 bases stayed unmatched. CDR3 coding DNA: TGTGCCAGCAGTGAACTGGCTAGCGGGGGGGATACGCAGTATTTT. Protein product: CASSELASGGDTQYF.

This sequence joins TRBV4-2 and TRBJ2-3; perhaps TRBD2 as D (6 bases). Trimming shortened V by 3 bases and J by 4 bases, and 14 bases separated the two germline ends. This CDR3 is 15 amino acids long. The V gene's germline CDR1 is LGHNA and CDR2 YNFKEQ. The CDR3 is CASSQGGRPADTQYF. CDR3 DNA: TGTGCCAGCAGCCAGGGAGGAAGGCCGGCAGATACGCAGTATTTT.

The V and J genes are TRBV29-1 and TRBJ2-3; D is unresolved. The germline V and J ends were trimmed by 6 bases and 4 bases, with 8 bases remaining between them. The CDR3 is 11 residues long. The V gene's germline CDR1 is SQVTM and CDR2 ANQGSEA. CDR3 protein: CSVPVADTQYF. The CDR3 DNA is TGCAGCGTCCCGGTGGCAGATACGCAGTATTTT.

This chain links TRBV2 with TRBJ2-3; D is perhaps TRBD2 (6 bases). The V and J ends lost 8 bases and 2 bases respectively, with 11 bases between them. The CDR3 totals 13 residues. Germline V gives CDR1 SNHLY, CDR2 FYNNEI. The CDR3 bases are TGTGCCAGCTCTCGGGGGAACACAGATACGCAGTATTTT. Protein product: CASSRGNTDTQYF.

The J gene is TRBJ1-1, the V gene TRBV18; D ambiguous. Germline lookup yields CDR1 KGHSH and CDR2 LQKENI. There are 12 residues in the CDR3. V was clipped by 3 bases and J by 4 bases, with 6 bases between them. The CDR3 DNA is TGTGCCAGCTCACCCGGTCGCACTGAAGCTTTCTTT. Translating it yields CASSPGRTEAFF.

The chain combines TRBV7-2 with TRBJ2-1; 7 nucleotides match TRBD2. V lost 6 bases to trimming and J lost 6 bases; unmatched junction nucleotides: 14. Germline CDR1 SGHTA, CDR2 FQGNSA. CDR3 length: 16 amino acids. DNA of the CDR3: TGTGCCAGCAGGCGGTCCAGGGCGGTAGCGGGCAATGAGCAGTTCTTC. Encoded protein: CASRRSRAVAGNEQFF.

Turning to this clone: One end of the junction does not line up with germline, which may come from a read error. The genes are TRBV5-1 and TRBJ2-5, with unresolved D. The CDR3 covers 14 residues. From germline, CDR1 is SGHRS and CDR2 YFSETQ. The CDR3 protein is CASKATPTVETQYF. In nucleotides, the CDR3 is TGCGCTAGCAAGGCGACTCCGACGGTGGAGACCCAGTACTTC.

This clone appeared a single time. This CDR3 reads CASSFTGTEGGETQYF. As DNA, the CDR3 is TGCGCCAGCAGCTTCACCGGGACAGAAGGGGGAGAGACCCAGTACTTC. V usage is TRBV5-1 and J usage is TRBJ2-5, with 7 bases matching TRBD1. CDR3 size: 16 residues. Germline CDR1 SGHRS, CDR2 YFSETQ. With V trimmed by 2 bases and J by 4 bases, 11 bases remained unmatched.

This clone has more than one count but fewer than ten. The chain is built from TRBV30 and TRBJ1-6, with a weak D call TRBD1 (5 bases). CDR1 GTSNPN and CDR2 SVGIG come from the germline V gene (reference sequence). The V and J ends lost 0 bases and 11 bases respectively, with 11 bases between them. This CDR3 comprises 13 residues. The CDR3 here is CAWSVQDRTPLHF. In DNA, the CDR3 is TGTGCCTGGAGTGTACAGGATCGGACACCCCTCCACTTT.

The genes are TRBV29-1 and TRBJ1-1; unclear D gene. Germline loops: CDR1 SQVTM, CDR2 ANQGSEA. This CDR3 is 13 amino acids long. Trimming pared 5 bases from V and 8 bases from J, leaving 18 bases between. The CDR3 DNA is TGCAGCGTTATTGAGGAGCATCTCCCCGAAGCTTTCTTT. It specifies CSVIEEHLPEAFF.

As regards this clone: Other DNA sequences in this sample translate to the same CDR3. This chain joins TRBV19 and TRBJ2-3; possibly TRBD1 for D (6 bases). Trimming stripped 5 bases from V and 2 bases from J, with 8 bases between. The CDR3 sequence is 13 residues long. Germline values: CDR1 LNHDA, CDR2 SQIVND (reference sequence). The CDR3 loop is CASSLGHTDTQYF. As DNA, the CDR3 is TGTGCCAGTAGTTTGGGACACACAGATACGCAGTATTTT.

The J gene is TRBJ1-2, the V gene TRBV6-5, with D tentatively TRBD1 (5 bases). Trimming pared 4 bases from V and 4 bases from J, leaving 16 bases between. The CDR3 has 15 residues. CDR1 is MNHEY and CDR2 is SVGAGI in the germline V gene. For the CDR3, the DNA is TGTGCCAGCAGTTCGAGAGGAGGGACGGTCTATGGCTACACCTTC. Encoded protein: CASSSRGGTVYGYTF.

The V and J genes are TRBV28 and TRBJ2-7, with a tentative D call TRBD1 (5 bases). V lost 5 bases and J lost 2, with 10 bases in between. Germline CDR1 reads MDHEN; CDR2 reads SYDVKM. The CDR3 is 13 residues long. The CDR3 sequence: CASSARVPYEQYF. CDR3 DNA sequence: TGTGCCAGCAGTGCCAGGGTCCCCTACGAGCAGTACTTC.

The rearrangement uses TRBV2 and TRBJ2-1; TRBD1 matches 8 bases. Germline lookup yields CDR1 SNHLY and CDR2 FYNNEI. CDR3 length: 17 residues. V shed 4 bases, J shed 12 bases, and the junction held 20 bases outside the gene matches. CDR3 protein: CASSVGLGTGIRGGQFF. CDR3 coding DNA: TGTGCCAGCAGTGTTGGGTTAGGGACAGGAATACGTGGGGGGCAGTTCTTC.

The table lists this clone with a few counts. V is TRBV24-1 and J is TRBJ2-1; D unclear. Germline assignment: CDR1 KGHDR and CDR2 SFDVKD. The germline V and J ends were trimmed by 6 bases and 4 bases, with 15 bases remaining between them. The CDR3 has 15 amino acids. The DNA for the CDR3 is TGTGCCACCAGTCCGCGAGACACCCTATACAATGAGCAGTTCTTC. This gives the protein CATSPRDTLYNEQFF.

This clone was observed once. The rearrangement uses TRBV27 and TRBJ1-1; TRBD1 matches 8 bases. The CDR3 is 12 amino acids. Germline-derived CDR1 and CDR2 are MNHEY and SMNVEV (reference sequence). V lost 6 bases to trimming and J lost 5 bases; unmatched junction nucleotides: 2. The chain's CDR3 is CASRQGVTEAFF. The CDR3 DNA reads as TGTGCCAGCAGACAGGGGGTGACTGAAGCTTTCTTT.